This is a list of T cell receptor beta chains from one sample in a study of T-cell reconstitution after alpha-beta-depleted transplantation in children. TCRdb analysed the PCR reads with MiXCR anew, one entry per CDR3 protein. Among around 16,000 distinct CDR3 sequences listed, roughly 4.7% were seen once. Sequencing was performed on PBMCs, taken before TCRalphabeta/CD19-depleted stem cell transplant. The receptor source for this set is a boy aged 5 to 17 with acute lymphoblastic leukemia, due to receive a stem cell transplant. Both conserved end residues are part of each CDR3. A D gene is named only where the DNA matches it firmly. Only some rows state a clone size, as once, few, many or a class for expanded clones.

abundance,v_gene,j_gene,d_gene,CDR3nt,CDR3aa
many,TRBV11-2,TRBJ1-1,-,TGTGCCAGCAGCCCACGGGGGGCATTCACTAACACTGAAGCTTTCTTT,CASSPRGAFTNTEAFF
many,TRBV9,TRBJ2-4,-,TGTGCCAGCAGCGTGGCTCATAACGGCATTCAGTACTTC,CASSVAHNGIQYF
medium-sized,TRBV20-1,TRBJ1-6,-,TGCAGTGCTAGAGCAGGGAATTCACCCCTCCACTTT,CSARAGNSPLHF
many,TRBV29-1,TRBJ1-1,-,TGCAGCGTTTACTCTAGAATAAGTGTCGGGGGGAACACTGAAGCTTTCTTT,CSVYSRISVGGNTEAFF
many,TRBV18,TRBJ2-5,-,TGTGCCAGCTCACCGGGCCTTGGGGAGACCCAGTACTTC,CASSPGLGETQYF
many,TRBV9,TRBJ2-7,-,TGTGCCAGCAGCGTAGGAGGGTCCTACGAGCAGTACTTC,CASSVGGSYEQYF
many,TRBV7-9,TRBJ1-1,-,TGTGCCAGCAGCTACTCTCAGGGAGGGGCGGGCACTGAAGCTTTCTTT,CASSYSQGGAGTEAFF
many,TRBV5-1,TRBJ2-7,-,TGCGCCAGCAGCCCGGGGGACAGCTCCTACGAGCAGTACTTC,CASSPGDSSYEQYF
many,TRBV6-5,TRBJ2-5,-,TGTGCCAGCAGTTACTTCGGGCAGGGGGAGACCCAGTACTTC,CASSYFGQGETQYF
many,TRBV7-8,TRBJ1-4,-,TGTGCCAGCAGCCCGCCTAGGACGGGAGCAACTAATGAAAAACTGTTTTTT,CASSPPRTGATNEKLFF
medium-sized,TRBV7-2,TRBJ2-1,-,TGTGCCAGCACCCCCCAGGGGCGGGGAGTCTACAATGAGCAGTTCTTC,CASTPQGRGVYNEQFF
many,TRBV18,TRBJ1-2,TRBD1,TGTGCCAGCTCACAAGGACAGGAGAACTATGGCTACACCTTC,CASSQGQENYGYTF
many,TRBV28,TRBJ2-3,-,TGTGCCAGCATCTCCGCCAGGACTAACACAGATACGCAGTATTTT,CASISARTNTDTQYF
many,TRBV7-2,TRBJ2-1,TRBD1,TGTGCCAGCAGACCTACAGGGGGCGTGTACAATGAGCAGTTCTTC,CASRPTGGVYNEQFF
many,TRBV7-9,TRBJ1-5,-,TGTGCCAGCAGCTTAGTCGGAGGAGACAGACCCAATCAGCCCCAGCATTTT,CASSLVGGDRPNQPQHF
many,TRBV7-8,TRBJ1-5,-,TGTGCCAGCAGCCCCGGGACACTCTTTAGCAATCAGCCCCAGCATTTT,CASSPGTLFSNQPQHF
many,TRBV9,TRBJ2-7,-,TGTGCCAGCAGCGGGAGCTCCTACGAGCAGTACTTC,CASSGSSYEQYF
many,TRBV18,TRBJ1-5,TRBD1,TGTGCCAGCTCACCGTTCGACAGGGGGCCGGGCAATCAGCCCCAGCATTTT,CASSPFDRGPGNQPQHF
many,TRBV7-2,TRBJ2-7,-,TGTGCCAGCAGCCCCCTCCCCAGGGACTACGAGCAGTACTTC,CASSPLPRDYEQYF
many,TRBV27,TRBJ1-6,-,TGTGCCAGCACCACAGTAAATTCACCCCTCCACTTT,CASTTVNSPLHF
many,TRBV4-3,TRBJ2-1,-,TGCGCCAGCAGCCAGGCCCCCGGAGTGACCTACAATGAGCAGTTCTTC,CASSQAPGVTYNEQFF
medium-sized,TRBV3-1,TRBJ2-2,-,TGTGCCAGCAGCCTAACAAGGTATCGGACCAACACCGGGGAGCTGTTTTTT,CASSLTRYRTNTGELFF
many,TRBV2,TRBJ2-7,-,TGTGCCGGCAGGCGGGATAAATCCTACGAGCAGTACTTC,CAGRRDKSYEQYF
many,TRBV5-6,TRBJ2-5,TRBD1,TGTGCCAGCAGCTCCGACCGGGCAGGGGGCTCGGAGACCCAGTACTTC,CASSSDRAGGSETQYF
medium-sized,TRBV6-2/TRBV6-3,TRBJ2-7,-,TGTGCCAGCAGTCAAGGGAGCTACGAGCAGTACTTC,CASSQGSYEQYF
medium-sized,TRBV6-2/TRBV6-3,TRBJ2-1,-,TGTGCCAGGACCCTCTGGTTCTTC,CARTLWFF
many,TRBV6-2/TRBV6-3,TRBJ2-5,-,TGTGCCAGCAGTTACTCGAGGGGGGGAGTTGACTGGAAACAAGAGACCCAGTACTTC,CASSYSRGGVDWKQETQYF
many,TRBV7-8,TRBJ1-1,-,TGTGCCAGCAGCCCTGGGCTTTCGCCTGAAGCTTTCTTT,CASSPGLSPEAFF
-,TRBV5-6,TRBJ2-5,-,TGTGCCATCAGCCCCCTGCTCCTTCCAGAGACCCAGTACTTC,CAISPLLLPETQYF
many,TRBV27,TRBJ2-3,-,TGTGCCAGCGCCCGCGGAGCCAGCAGCACAGATACGCAGTATTTT,CASARGASSTDTQYF
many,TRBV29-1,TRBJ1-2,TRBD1,TGCAGTGATAAACAGGGGCCGAACTATGGCTACACCTTC,CSDKQGPNYGYTF
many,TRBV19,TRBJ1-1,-,TGTGCCAGTAGTCACCAGGGCAACACTGAAGCTTTCTTT,CASSHQGNTEAFF
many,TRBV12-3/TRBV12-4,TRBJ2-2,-,TGTGCCAGCAGGCATACCGGGGAGCTGTTTTTT,CASRHTGELFF
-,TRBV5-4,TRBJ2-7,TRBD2,TGTGCCAGCAGCTTGTCGGGAGGGGAAGGGCAGTACTTC,CASSLSGGEGQYF
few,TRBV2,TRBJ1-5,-,TGTGCCAGCAGTACTCCGTGGGGGGCGAAGAATCAGCCCCAGCATTTT,CASSTPWGAKNQPQHF
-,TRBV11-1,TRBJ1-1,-,TGTGCCATCAGTCCTCGACACCTCCTTTTCTCCGGAACTGAAGCTTTCTTT,CAISPRHLLFSGTEAFF
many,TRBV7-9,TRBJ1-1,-,TGTGCCAGCAGCCCTACCTTCATTCGGATTGCCACTGAAGCTTTCTTT,CASSPTFIRIATEAFF
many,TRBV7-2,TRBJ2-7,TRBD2,TGTGCCAGCAGCTTTTCCGGACTAGCGGGATTAGACGAGCAGTACTTC,CASSFSGLAGLDEQYF
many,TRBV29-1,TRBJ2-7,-,TGCAGCGTGATTCAACACGATCAGTACTTC,CSVIQHDQYF
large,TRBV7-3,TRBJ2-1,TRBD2,TGTGCCAGCAGCCCCTATCTAGCGGGAGGCATAAATGAGCAGTTCTTC,CASSPYLAGGINEQFF
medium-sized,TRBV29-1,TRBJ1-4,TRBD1,TGCAGCGTAGGCCTCGGGACAGGGGGCGAAAAACTGTTTTTT,CSVGLGTGGEKLFF
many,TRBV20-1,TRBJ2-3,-,TGCAGTGCTACGTTCCAGGGGACAGATACGCAGTATTTT,CSATFQGTDTQYF
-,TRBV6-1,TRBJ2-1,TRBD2,TGTGCCAGCAGTGAAAGGTCGGGGGGGTACAATGAGCAGTTCTTC,CASSERSGGYNEQFF
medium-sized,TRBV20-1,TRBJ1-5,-,TGCAGTGCTGACAGGCCTAATCAGCCCCAGCATTTT,CSADRPNQPQHF
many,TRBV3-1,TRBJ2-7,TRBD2,TGTGCCAGCAGGGACGGGGGGACCCACGAGCAGTACTTC,CASRDGGTHEQYF
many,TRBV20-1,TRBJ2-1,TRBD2,TGCAGTGCTAGACGGGGGGTTTATGGCAATGAGCAGTTCTTC,CSARRGVYGNEQFF